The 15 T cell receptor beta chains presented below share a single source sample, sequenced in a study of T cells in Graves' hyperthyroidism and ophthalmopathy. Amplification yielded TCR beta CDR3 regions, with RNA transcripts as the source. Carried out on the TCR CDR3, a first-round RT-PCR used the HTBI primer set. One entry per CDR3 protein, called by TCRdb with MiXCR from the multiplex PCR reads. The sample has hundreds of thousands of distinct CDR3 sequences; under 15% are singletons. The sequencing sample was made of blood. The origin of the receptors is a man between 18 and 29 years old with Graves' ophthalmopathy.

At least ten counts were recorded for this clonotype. The CDR3 here is CAKGSMNTEAFF. The CDR3 DNA reads TGTGCAAAAGGGTCAATGAACACTGAAGCTTTCTTT. The genes are TRBV30 and TRBJ1-1, with unresolved D. CDR1 and CDR2 from the germline V gene are GTSNPN and SVGIG (reference sequence). The CDR3 length is 12 residues.

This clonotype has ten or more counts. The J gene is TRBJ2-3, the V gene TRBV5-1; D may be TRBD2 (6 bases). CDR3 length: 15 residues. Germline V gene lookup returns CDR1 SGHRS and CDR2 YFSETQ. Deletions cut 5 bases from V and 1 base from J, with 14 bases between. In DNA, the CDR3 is TGCGCCAGCAGGTCAGGAGCTAGCGGCACAGATACGCAGTATTTT. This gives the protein CASRSGASGTDTQYF.

CDR3 bases: TGTGCCAGCAGCTTAACGGAGGATAATTCACCCCTCCACTTT. It specifies CASSLTEDNSPLHF. V and J are TRBV7-9 and TRBJ1-6, with unresolved D. This CDR3 has 14 amino acids. V was pared by 2 bases and J by 5 bases, with 7 bases between. Germline CDR1 is SEHNR and CDR2 is FQNEAQ (reference sequence).

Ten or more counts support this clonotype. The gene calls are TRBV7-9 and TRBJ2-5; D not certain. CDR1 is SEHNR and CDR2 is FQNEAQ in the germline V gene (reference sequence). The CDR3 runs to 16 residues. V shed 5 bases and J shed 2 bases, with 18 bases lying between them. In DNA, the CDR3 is TGTGCCAGCAGCGCCTGGAGTGGAGCACCACAAGAGACCCAGTACTTC. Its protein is CASSAWSGAPQETQYF.

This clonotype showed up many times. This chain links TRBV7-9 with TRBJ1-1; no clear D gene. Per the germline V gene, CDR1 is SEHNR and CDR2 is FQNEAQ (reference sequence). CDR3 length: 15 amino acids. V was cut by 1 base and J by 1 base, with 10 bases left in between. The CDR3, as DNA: TGTGCCAGCAGCTTAGTCCCGACACCGAACACTGAAGCTTTCTTT. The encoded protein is CASSLVPTPNTEAFF. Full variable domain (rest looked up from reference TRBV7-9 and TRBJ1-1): DTGVSQNPRHKITKRGQNVTFRCDPISEHNRLYWYRQTLGQGPEFLTYFQNEAQLEKSRLLSDRFSAERPKGSFSTLEIQRTEQGDSAMYLCASSLVPTPNTEAFFGQGTRLTVV.

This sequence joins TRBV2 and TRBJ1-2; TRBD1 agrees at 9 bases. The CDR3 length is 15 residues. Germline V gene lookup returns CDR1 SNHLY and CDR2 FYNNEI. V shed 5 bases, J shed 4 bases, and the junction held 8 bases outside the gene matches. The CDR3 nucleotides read TGTGCCAGCAGTAAGGGACAGGGATTTTTCTATGGCTACACCTTC. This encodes CASSKGQGFFYGYTF.

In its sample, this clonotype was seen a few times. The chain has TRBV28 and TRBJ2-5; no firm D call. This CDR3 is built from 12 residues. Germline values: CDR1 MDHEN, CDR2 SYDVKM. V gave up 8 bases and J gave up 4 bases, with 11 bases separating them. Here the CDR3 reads CASHGRGETQYF. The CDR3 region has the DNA TGTGCCAGCCATGGACGAGGAGAGACCCAGTACTTC.

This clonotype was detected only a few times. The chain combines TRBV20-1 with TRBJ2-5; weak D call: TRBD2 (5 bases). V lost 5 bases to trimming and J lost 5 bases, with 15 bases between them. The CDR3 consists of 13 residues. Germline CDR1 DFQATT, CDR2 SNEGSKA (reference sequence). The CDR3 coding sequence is TGCAGTGCTCCAGGACTTCCGAGGGAGACCCAGTACTTC. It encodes CSAPGLPRETQYF.

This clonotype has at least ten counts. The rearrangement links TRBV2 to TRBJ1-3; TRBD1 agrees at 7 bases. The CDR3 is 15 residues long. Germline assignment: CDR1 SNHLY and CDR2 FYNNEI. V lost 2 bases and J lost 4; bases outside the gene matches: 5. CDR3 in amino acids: CASSEFGTVGNTIYF. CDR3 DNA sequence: TGTGCCAGCAGTGAATTCGGGACAGTCGGAAACACCATATATTTT.

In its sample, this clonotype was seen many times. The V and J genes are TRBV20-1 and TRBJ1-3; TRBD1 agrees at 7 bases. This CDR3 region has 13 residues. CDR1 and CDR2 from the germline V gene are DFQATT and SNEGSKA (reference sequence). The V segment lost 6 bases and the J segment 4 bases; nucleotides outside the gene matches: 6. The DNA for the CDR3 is TGCAGTGCAGAGGGGGCGGGAGGAAACACCATATATTTT. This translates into CSAEGAGGNTIYF.

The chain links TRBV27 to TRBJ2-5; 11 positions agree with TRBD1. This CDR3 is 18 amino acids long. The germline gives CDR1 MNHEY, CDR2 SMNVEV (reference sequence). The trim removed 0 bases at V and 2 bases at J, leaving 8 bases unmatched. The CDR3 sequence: CASSLSYGGTGGQETQYF. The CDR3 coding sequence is TGTGCCAGCAGTTTATCGTACGGGGGGACAGGGGGGCAAGAGACCCAGTACTTC.

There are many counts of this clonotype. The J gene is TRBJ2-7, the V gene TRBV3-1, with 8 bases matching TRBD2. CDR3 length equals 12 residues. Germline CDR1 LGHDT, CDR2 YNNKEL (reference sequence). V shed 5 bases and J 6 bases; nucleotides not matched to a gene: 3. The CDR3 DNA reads TGTGCCAGCAGCTCTGCGGGAGGCGAGCAGTACTTC. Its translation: CASSSAGGEQYF.

The CDR3 nucleotides read TGTGCCAGTAGCTGGACAGGGGCGAGGCAGCCCCAGCATTTT. Its protein is CASSWTGARQPQHF. The rearrangement joins TRBV19 to TRBJ1-5, with 9 nucleotides matching TRBD1. The junction had 7 bases not matched to a gene; V was cut back by 6 bases and J by 7 bases. CDR3 size: 14 residues. CDR1 is LNHDA and CDR2 is SQIVND in the germline V gene (reference sequence).

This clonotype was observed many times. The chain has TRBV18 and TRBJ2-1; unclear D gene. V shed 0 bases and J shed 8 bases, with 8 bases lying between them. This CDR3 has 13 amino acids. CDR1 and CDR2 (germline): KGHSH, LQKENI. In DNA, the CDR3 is TGTGCCAGCTCACCACCGGTCGCGCATGAGCAGTTCTTC. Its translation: CASSPPVAHEQFF.

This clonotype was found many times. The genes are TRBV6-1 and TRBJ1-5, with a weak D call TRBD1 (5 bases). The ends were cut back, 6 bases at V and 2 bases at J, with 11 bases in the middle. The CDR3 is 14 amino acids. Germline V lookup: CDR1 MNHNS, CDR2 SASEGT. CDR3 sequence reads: CASSQGLGNQPQHF. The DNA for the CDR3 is TGTGCCAGCAGCCAGGGACTAGGCAATCAGCCCCAGCATTTT.